The rows below give T cell receptor beta chains drawn from one sample of a study of T-cell memory formation after mild COVID-19. TCRdb itself ran the 5' RACE reads through MiXCR, one entry per CDR3 protein. The sample records fewer than 300,000 distinct CDR3 sequences, 16% being singletons. The sequenced sample consisted of PBMCs or a T cell subset sorted from them (not recorded which). The receptors were gathered from a man aged 18 to 29 who had mild COVID-19 (a few samples of this study predate the infection). Cell type and time point are not known. CDR3s include the opening cysteine and the closing phenylalanine or tryptophan. D genes are given only for firm matches. Clone sizes are given selectively: once, few, many, or a class where the clone is expanded.

d_call | j_call | v_call | clone_size | cdr3_nt | cdr3_aa
TRBD1 | TRBJ1-1 | TRBV20-1 | few | TGCAGTGCTAGGGGTACAGGGGGCGCGTACACTGAAGCTTTCTTT | CSARGTGGAYTEAFF
- | TRBJ1-5 | TRBV24-1 | - | TGTGCCACCAGTGCAGGAACGAGCAATCAGCCCCAGCATTTT | CATSAGTSNQPQHF
- | TRBJ1-1 | TRBV2 | - | TGTGCCAGCAGCGTACAGTTTATGATGAACACTGAAGCTTTCTTT | CASSVQFMMNTEAFF
TRBD2 | TRBJ2-5 | TRBV4-1 | few | TGCGCCAGCAGCCAAGGGCAGCGGGGAAGCCAAGAGACCCAGTACTTC | CASSQGQRGSQETQYF
- | TRBJ1-1 | TRBV4-1 | - | TGCGCCAGCAGGCAAAAGAGTGACACTGAAGCTTTCTTT | CASRQKSDTEAFF
- | TRBJ2-2 | TRBV9 | few | TGTGCCAGCAGCGTAGCGTACCTCGGGGGCGGGGAGCTGTTTTTT | CASSVAYLGGGELFF
TRBD2 | TRBJ2-3 | TRBV20-1 | - | TGCAGTGCTACACATAGCGGGGGGGCCGGAGATACGCAGTATTTT | CSATHSGGAGDTQYF
- | TRBJ2-7 | TRBV7-3 | few | TGTGCCAGCACCCAGGAGGTGGAGATTTCGAGCTCCTACGAGCAGTACTTC | CASTQEVEISSSYEQYF
TRBD1 | TRBJ1-6 | TRBV20-1 | - | TGCAGTGCTAGAGATCGGCAGGACAGGGATTCACCCCTCCACTTT | CSARDRQDRDSPLHF
TRBD1 | TRBJ1-1 | TRBV6-2/TRBV6-3 | few | TGTGCCAGCAGTTACACACAGGGGGGGAACACTGAAGCTTTCTTT | CASSYTQGGNTEAFF
- | TRBJ2-2 | TRBV28 | - | TGTGCCAGCAGTTTACAGTCGACCGGGGAGCTGTTTTTT | CASSLQSTGELFF
- | TRBJ2-4 | TRBV12-3/TRBV12-4 | - | TGTGCCAGCACCCGGGCAGGTGAAAGCATTCAGTACTTC | CASTRAGESIQYF
- | TRBJ1-4 | TRBV6-5 | - | TGTGCCAGCAGTCAAAATGGTGAAAAACTGTTTTTT | CASSQNGEKLFF
- | TRBJ1-6 | TRBV12-3/TRBV12-4 | few | TGTGCCAGCCAGTCGGGGGTAAATTCACCCCTCCACTTT | CASQSGVNSPLHF
TRBD1 | TRBJ2-5 | TRBV24-1 | - | TGTGCCACCAGCCTAACCGGGACAGACCGTCAAGAGACCCAGTACTTC | CATSLTGTDRQETQYF
- | TRBJ1-1 | TRBV29-1 | - | TGCAGCGTTGGTTGGGGTGAAGCTTTCTTT | CSVGWGEAFF
TRBD2 | TRBJ2-5 | TRBV5-1 | few | TGCGCCAGCAGCTTATTAGCGGGGGGACAAGAGACCCAGTACTTC | CASSLLAGGQETQYF
TRBD1 | TRBJ2-7 | TRBV5-1 | few | TGCGCCAGCAGCCCCAAGGGACAGGTTCCTGGCTCCTACGAGCAGTACTTC | CASSPKGQVPGSYEQYF
- | TRBJ1-1 | TRBV5-6 | - | TGTGCCAGCAGCTTGGTCGGACGGACCGCTGAAGCTTTCTTT | CASSLVGRTAEAFF
- | TRBJ1-2 | TRBV5-1 | many | TGCGCCAGCAGCTTGGTCCTACAGGTCGGCTACACCTTC | CASSLVLQVGYTF
- | TRBJ2-1 | TRBV7-2 | - | TGTGCCAGCAGCTTCCTCCTGGGCAATGAGCAGTTCTTC | CASSFLLGNEQFF
- | TRBJ2-7 | TRBV10-3 | few | TGTGCCATCAGTGAGTCAGGAACCTACGAGCAGTACTTC | CAISESGTYEQYF
TRBD2 | TRBJ2-2 | TRBV11-2 | - | TGTGCCAGCAGCGCAAATAGCGGGGGGCCAACCGGGGAGCTGTTTTTT | CASSANSGGPTGELFF
- | TRBJ2-7 | TRBV20-1 | - | TGTAACCTAGCCCACCATATGGTCTACGAGCAGTACTTC | CNLAHHMVYEQYF
- | TRBJ2-5 | TRBV7-9 | - | TGTGCCAGCAGCCCCCTCGGGGGCAACCAAGAGACCCAGTACTTC | CASSPLGGNQETQYF
- | TRBJ2-1 | TRBV20-1 | many | TGCAGTGCTAGAAGGGAGGATGAGCAGTTCTTC | CSARREDEQFF
TRBD1 | TRBJ2-3 | TRBV7-8 | - | TGTGCCAGCAGCTTCAGGGGGCATGCAGATACGCAGTATTTT | CASSFRGHADTQYF
- | TRBJ2-1 | TRBV29-1 | - | TGCAGCGTTGGATCCAACAGGGAGCAGTTCTTC | CSVGSNREQFF
- | TRBJ2-6 | TRBV29-1 | few | TGCAGCGCCGAGGGTGGTGGGGCCAACGTCCTGACTTTC | CSAEGGGANVLTF
TRBD1 | TRBJ2-5 | TRBV5-1 | many | TGCGCCAGCAGCTCGGGACAGGGGTTAGAGACCCAGTACTTC | CASSSGQGLETQYF
- | TRBJ1-2 | TRBV10-3 | - | TGTGCCATCACTCCAAGGGGAGGGAACTATGGCTACACCTTC | CAITPRGGNYGYTF
- | TRBJ1-1 | TRBV24-1 | many | TGTGCCACCAGATTCGGTGAAGCTTTCTTT | CATRFGEAFF
TRBD2 | TRBJ2-7 | TRBV7-6 | - | TGTGCCAGCAGCATGGGACTAGCGGGGAAATACGAGCAGTACTTC | CASSMGLAGKYEQYF
TRBD2 | TRBJ2-1 | TRBV20-1 | few | TGCAGTGCTAGAGAATCTAGCGGGGGGGTCCATGAGCAGTTCTTC | CSARESSGGVHEQFF
- | TRBJ1-4 | TRBV7-9 | few | TGTGCCAGCAGCTCCAGACAGTCCAACCCAGTTAATGAAAAACTGTTTTTT | CASSSRQSNPVNEKLFF
- | TRBJ2-1 | TRBV7-2 | - | TGTGCCAGCAGCATTTGGGGGGCCGGTGAGCAGTTCTTC | CASSIWGAGEQFF